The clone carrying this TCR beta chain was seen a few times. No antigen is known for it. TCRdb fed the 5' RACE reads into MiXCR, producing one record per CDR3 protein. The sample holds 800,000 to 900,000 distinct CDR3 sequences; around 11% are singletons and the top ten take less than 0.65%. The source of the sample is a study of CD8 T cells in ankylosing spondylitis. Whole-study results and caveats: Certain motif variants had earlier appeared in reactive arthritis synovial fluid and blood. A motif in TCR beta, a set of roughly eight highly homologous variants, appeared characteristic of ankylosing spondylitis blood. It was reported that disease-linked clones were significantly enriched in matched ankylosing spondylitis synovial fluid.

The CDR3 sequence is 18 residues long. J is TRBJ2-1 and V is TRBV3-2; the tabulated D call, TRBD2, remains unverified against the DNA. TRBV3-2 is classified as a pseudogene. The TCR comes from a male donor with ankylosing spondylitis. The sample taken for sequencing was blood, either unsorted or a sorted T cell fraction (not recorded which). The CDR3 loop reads CASSQVGPSGRDYNEQFF. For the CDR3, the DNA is TGTGCCAGCAGCCAAGTTGGTCCCAGCGGGAGGGATTACAATGAGCAGTTCTTC.